This TCR beta chain came from a study of blood T cell repertoires in COVID-19. Overall study: The samples span acute and convalescent COVID-19 from the United States, Italy and Spain. Sources were T cells, B-cell-depleted T cells, or PBMCs; the material itself was cDNA or gDNA.

Germline V gives CDR1 SGHTA, CDR2 FQGTGA. The CDR3 contains 15 residues. V lost 5 bases to trimming and J lost 2 bases; unmatched junction nucleotides: 5. Original processing methods: Reference gene primers were amplified, and this amplification served to estimate nucleated cell counts. Profiling relied on immunoSEQ multiplex PCR, and the TCRdb table lists in-frame clones only, not all of them. Clonal size and the V and J genes are those of that table, whereas D and trimming came from the DNA. The repertoire includes 120,000 to 150,000 clones, roughly 87% of them detected once, and around 1.6% sits in the top ten.

Sequenced: peripheral blood. This receptor was obtained from a human donor in a cohort sampled during active COVID-19. This chain links TRBV7-3 with TRBJ1-2, with 10 nucleotides matching TRBD1. Here the CDR3 DNA reads TGTGCCAGCAGCCTGACAGGGGGCGCCAACTATGGCTACACCTTC. Protein sequence: CASSLTGGANYGYTF.